This entry is about one TCR beta chain. This specimen belongs to a study of diagnostic markers for celiac disease. TCRdb re-called the reads; one entry per CDR3 protein, DNA not given. Its clone listing holds around 8,000 distinct CDR3 sequences. This TCR was sampled from a human donor. This table probably holds off-target reads from a library built for another chain. The sample was either unsorted cells or a sorted T cell fraction (not recorded which).

The CDR3 protein is CSATPGSRAQHF. The chain couples TRBV20-1 to TRBJ1-5; TCRdb's D call, TRBD1, is unchecked because there is no DNA. CDR1 DFQATT and CDR2 SNEGSKA come from the germline V gene (reference sequence). The CDR3 consists of 12 residues.